This passage covers 7 T cell receptor beta chains from one sample sequenced in a study of cytomegalovirus exposure and HLA in healthy donors. The PCR employed 60 Vbeta primers together with 13 Jbeta primers. Profiled with immunoSEQ multiplex PCR; TCRdb holds only in-frame clones, not every one. Of 180,000 or so clones detected, roughly 80% appear once; the ten largest clones hold around 1.4%. The sequenced sample was PBMCs. The receptors here all came from a girl aged 5-17 years in good health and CMV-seropositive.

The rearrangement uses TRBV6-1 and TRBJ1-1; the D gene is possibly TRBD1 (5 bases). Trimming removed 3 bases at V and 5 bases at J, with 13 bases between. There are 14 residues in the CDR3. From germline, CDR1 is MNHNS and CDR2 SASEGT. The CDR3 coding sequence is TGTGCCAGCAGTGAGGGGTGGAAGGGGACTGAAGCTTTCTTT. This sequence encodes CASSEGWKGTEAFF.

The chain is built from TRBV7-2 and TRBJ2-1; D perhaps matches TRBD1 (5 bases). The CDR3 is made up of 18 amino acids. In germline, CDR1 is SGHTA, CDR2 FQGNSA. Trimming pared 0 bases from V and 2 bases from J, leaving 17 bases between. CDR3 coding DNA: TGTGCCAGCAGCTTAGCACCCTCAGGGCCTGGCCCCTACAATGAGCAGTTCTTC. It translates to CASSLAPSGPGPYNEQFF.

The chain recombines TRBV15 with TRBJ2-7; TRBD1 is a possible D gene (6 bases). Germline-derived CDR1 and CDR2 are LNHNV and YYDKDF (reference sequence). With 1 base removed from V and 5 bases from J, the gap between germline ends came to 18 bases. The CDR3 extends over 16 amino acids. CDR3 nucleotide sequence: TGTGCCACCAGCAGAGGGGCCACCTCAGGGGAACACGAGCAGTACTTC. Protein sequence: CATSRGATSGEHEQYF.

This clone showed up just a few times. The chain uses TRBV5-4 and TRBJ2-7; 11 bases align to TRBD1. V dropped 2 bases and J dropped 6; count of bases not matched to a gene: 4. The CDR3 contains 14 residues. Germline V gene sequence: CDR1 SGHNT, CDR2 YYREEE (reference sequence). The CDR3 sequence is CASSFAGQGGEQYF. The DNA of the CDR3 is TGTGCCAGCAGCTTCGCGGGACAGGGGGGCGAGCAGTACTTC.

V usage is TRBV19 and J usage is TRBJ1-1; D might be TRBD1 (5 bases). The germline V gene encodes CDR1 LNHDA and CDR2 SQIVND (reference sequence). The CDR3 has 13 amino acids. Trimming pared 7 bases from V and 3 bases from J, leaving 12 bases between. The CDR3 here is CASKSRGDTEAFF. In DNA form, the CDR3 reads TGTGCCAGTAAGTCCCGGGGGGACACTGAAGCTTTCTTT.

This chain connects TRBV5-6 to TRBJ2-1; D is unclear. The CDR3 is made up of 14 amino acids. Germline lookup yields CDR1 SGHDT and CDR2 YYEEEE. V shed 0 bases and J shed 5 bases, with 9 bases lying between them. The CDR3 protein is CASSLAEADNEQFF. CDR3 bases: TGTGCCAGCAGCTTGGCCGAGGCGGACAATGAGCAGTTCTTC.

This CDR3 reads CASTRARGRGETQYF. DNA for the CDR3: TGTGCCAGCACGAGAGCGAGGGGGAGAGGGGAGACCCAGTACTTC. The chain carries TRBV2 and TRBJ2-5, with TRBD1 as a possible D gene (6 bases). V lost 7 bases and J lost 5, with 20 bases in between. The CDR3 contains 15 residues. Germline values: CDR1 SNHLY, CDR2 FYNNEI.